This T cell receptor (beta chain) emerged from a study of shared clonotypes between healthy human individuals. Study as a whole: Each donor contributed plates that comprised three CD4 naive, three CD4 memory, two CD8 naive and one CD8 memory.

This CDR3 spans 16 amino acids. Germline-derived CDR1 and CDR2 are SGHVS and FQNEAQ. The ends lost 1 base at V and 3 bases at J; junction bases unmatched: 5. The donors were adults (healthy and HIV-negative) with no recent acute infections or vaccinations. The assay ran at deep level. Clones were sequenced by immunoSEQ multiplex PCR, and TCRdb holds only the in-frame ones, with some missing. The sample shows some 2.4 million clones, roughly 93% of them seen only once. The receptor was isolated from a man aged 18-30 years in good health. Some clones in this sample may be carry-over from other donors' samples. This chain joins TRBV7-8 and TRBJ2-1, with 8 positions matching TRBD2. The sample consisted of naive CD4+ T cells from PBMCs. Stated subset: CD45RA+ positively selected. The CDR3 DNA is TGTGCCAGCAGCTTAGTTGGCGGGAGGATCTACAATGAGCAGTTCTTC. Translating it yields CASSLVGGRIYNEQFF.